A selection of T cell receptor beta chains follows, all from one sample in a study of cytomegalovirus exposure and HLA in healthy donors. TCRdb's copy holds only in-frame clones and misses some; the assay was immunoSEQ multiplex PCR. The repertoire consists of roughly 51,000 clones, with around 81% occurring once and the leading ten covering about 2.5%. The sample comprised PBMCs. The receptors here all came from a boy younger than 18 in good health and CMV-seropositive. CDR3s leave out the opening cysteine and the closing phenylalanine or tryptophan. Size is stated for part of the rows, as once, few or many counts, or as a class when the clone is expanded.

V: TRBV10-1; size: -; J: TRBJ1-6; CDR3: ASSPRGGVKNSPLH
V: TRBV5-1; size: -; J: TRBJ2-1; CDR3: ASSLVGGRNTPEQF
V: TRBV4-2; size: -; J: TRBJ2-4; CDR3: ASSQELGRERGIQY
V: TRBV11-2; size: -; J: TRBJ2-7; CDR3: ASSLAAGALLPSYEQY
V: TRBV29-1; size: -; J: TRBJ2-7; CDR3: SVGDRESYEQY
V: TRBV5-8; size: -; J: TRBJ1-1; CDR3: ASSLPSLNTEAF
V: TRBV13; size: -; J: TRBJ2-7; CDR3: ASSKMAGGSHEQY
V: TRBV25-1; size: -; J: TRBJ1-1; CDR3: ASSGHTGMDTEAF
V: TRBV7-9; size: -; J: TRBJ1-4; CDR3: ASSPGATNEKLF
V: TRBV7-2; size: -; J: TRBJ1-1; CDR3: ASSFDRGSPEAF
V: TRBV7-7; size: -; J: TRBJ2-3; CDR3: ASSPGTGAGNTQY
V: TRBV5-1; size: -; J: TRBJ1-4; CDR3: ASSRAGFEKLF
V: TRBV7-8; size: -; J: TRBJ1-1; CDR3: ASSLEGTGIRGNTEAF
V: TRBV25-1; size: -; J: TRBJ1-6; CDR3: ASSAPGGHSPLH
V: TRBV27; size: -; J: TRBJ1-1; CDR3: ASSLEGSEAF
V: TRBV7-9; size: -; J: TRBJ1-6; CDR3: ASSLDLSPLH
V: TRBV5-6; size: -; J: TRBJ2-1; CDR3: ASSPTRDEQF
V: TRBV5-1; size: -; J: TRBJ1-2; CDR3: ASSSQGAIGYT
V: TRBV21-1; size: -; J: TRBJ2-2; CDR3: ASSNAAGNHGELF
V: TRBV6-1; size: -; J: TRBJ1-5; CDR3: ASSVTGVSQPQH
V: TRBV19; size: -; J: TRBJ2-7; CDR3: ASSWTGPEEQY
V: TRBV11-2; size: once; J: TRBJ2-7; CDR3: ASSFPRHSTYEQY
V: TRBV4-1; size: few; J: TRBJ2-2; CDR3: ASSRQDTGELF
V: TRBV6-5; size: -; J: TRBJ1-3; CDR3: ASSVSSNSGNTIY
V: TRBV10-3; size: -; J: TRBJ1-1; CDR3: AITKTGDQNTEAF
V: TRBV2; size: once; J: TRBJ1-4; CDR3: ASIGEPRNGKLF
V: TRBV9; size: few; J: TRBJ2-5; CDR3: ASSVGQGVVETQY
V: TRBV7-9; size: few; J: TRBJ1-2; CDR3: ASPSDWTEKHYGYT
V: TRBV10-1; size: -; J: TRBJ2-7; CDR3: ASKRRDYEQY
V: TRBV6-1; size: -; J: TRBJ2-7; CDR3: ASSAGTGGEQY
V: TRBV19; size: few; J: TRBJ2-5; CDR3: ASTTSTGALETQY
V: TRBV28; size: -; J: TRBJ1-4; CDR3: ASSPATGPHEKLF